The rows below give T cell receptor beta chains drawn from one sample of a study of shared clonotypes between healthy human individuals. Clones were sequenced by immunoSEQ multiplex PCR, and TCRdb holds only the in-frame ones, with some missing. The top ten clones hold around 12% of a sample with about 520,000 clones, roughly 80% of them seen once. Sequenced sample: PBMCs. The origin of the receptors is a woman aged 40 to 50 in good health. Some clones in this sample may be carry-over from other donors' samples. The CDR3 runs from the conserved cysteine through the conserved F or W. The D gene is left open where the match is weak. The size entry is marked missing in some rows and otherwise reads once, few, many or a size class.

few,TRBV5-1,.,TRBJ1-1,CASSETPNTEAFF,TGCGCCAGCAGCGAGACGCCGAACACTGAAGCTTTCTTT
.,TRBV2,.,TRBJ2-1,CASSGVGGNEQFF,TGTGCCAGCAGTGGGGTGGGTGGCAATGAGCAGTTCTTC
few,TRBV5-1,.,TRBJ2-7,CASSSDSTSYEQYF,TGCGCCAGCAGCTCAGACAGCACCTCCTACGAGCAGTACTTC
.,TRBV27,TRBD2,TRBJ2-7,CASRATSVPSTRIYEQYF,TGTGCCAGCCGCGCAACTAGCGTCCCATCTACGCGGATTTACGAGCAGTACTTC
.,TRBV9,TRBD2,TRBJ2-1,CASSVRLAAYNEQFF,TGTGCCAGCAGCGTTCGACTAGCGGCCTACAATGAGCAGTTCTTC
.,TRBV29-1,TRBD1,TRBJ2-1,CSSKKGTGIIEQFF,TGCAGCTCAAAAAAGGGGACAGGGATAATTGAGCAGTTCTTC
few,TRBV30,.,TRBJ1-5,CAWSVMGDQPQHF,TGTGCCTGGAGTGTGATGGGGGACCAGCCCCAGCATTTT
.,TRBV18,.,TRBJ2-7,CASSPGSNEQYF,TGTGCCAGCTCACCGGGCTCGAACGAGCAGTACTTC
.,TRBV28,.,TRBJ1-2,CASRLGNGGLYYGYTF,TGTGCCAGCAGACTTGGAAATGGAGGCCTGTACTATGGCTACACCTTC
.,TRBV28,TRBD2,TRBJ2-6,CASSQAGREGSGVNVLTF,TGTGCCAGCAGCCAGGCAGGGAGGGAAGGATCTGGGGTCAACGTCCTGACTTTC
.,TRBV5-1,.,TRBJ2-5,CASSLGGTEETQYF,TGCGCCAGCAGCTTGGGGGGAACCGAGGAGACCCAGTACTTC
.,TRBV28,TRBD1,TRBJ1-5,CASSYRGTDQPQHF,TGTGCCAGCTCATACAGGGGGACGGATCAGCCCCAGCATTTT
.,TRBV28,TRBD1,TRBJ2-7,CASSFSGQPYEQYF,TGTGCCAGCAGTTTTTCGGGACAGCCCTACGAGCAGTACTTC
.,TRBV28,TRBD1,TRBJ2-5,CASSLSKTGVRETQYF,TGTGCCAGCAGTTTAAGCAAGACAGGGGTTCGAGAGACCCAGTACTTC
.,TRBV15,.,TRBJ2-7,CATSRTGGRYEQYF,TGTGCCACCAGCAGGACAGGAGGTCGCTACGAGCAGTACTTC
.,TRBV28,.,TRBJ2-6,CASSSPPGANVLTF,TGTGCCAGCAGTTCGCCTCCTGGGGCCAACGTCCTGACTTTC
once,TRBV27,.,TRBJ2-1,CASSLGHEQFF,TGTGCCAGCAGTTTGGGGCATGAGCAGTTCTTC
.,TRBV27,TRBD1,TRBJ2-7,CASSQGQAITYEQYF,TGTGCCAGCAGCCAGGGACAGGCCATTACCTACGAGCAGTACTTC
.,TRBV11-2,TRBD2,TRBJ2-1,CASTLEGFGLAGGGNEQFF,TGTGCCAGCACCCTAGAGGGATTCGGACTAGCGGGAGGGGGCAATGAGCAGTTCTTC
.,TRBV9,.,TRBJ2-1,CASSTWGARSSYNEQFF,TGTGCCAGCAGCACGTGGGGGGCCCGGAGCTCCTACAATGAGCAGTTCTTC
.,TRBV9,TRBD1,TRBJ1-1,CASSRGQGRNTEAFF,TGTGCCAGCAGTCGCGGACAGGGGAGGAACACTGAAGCTTTCTTT
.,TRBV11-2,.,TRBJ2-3,CASSVGREATQYF,TGTGCCAGCAGCGTGGGCAGGGAAGCTACGCAGTATTTT
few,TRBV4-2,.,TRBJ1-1,CASSQDQDLNTEAFF,TGTGCCAGCAGCCAAGATCAGGATCTGAACACTGAAGCTTTCTTT
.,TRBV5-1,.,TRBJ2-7,CASSLVRSYEQYF,TGCGCCAGCAGCTTGGTCAGGTCCTACGAGCAGTACTTC
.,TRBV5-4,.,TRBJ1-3,CASSLGGNSGNTIYF,TGTGCCAGCAGCTTGGGGGGTAACTCTGGAAACACCATATATTTT
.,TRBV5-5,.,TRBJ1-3,CASSLPRTTSGNTTYF,TGTGCCAGCAGCTTACCCAGGACCACCTCTGGAAACACCACATATTTT
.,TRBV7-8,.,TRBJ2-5,CASSLTGAIDTQYF,TGTGCCAGCAGCTTAACTGGGGCAATCGATACCCAGTACTTC
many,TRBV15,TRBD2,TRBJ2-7,CATSRDFSGGPSYEQYF,TGTGCCACCAGCAGAGATTTTAGCGGGGGACCATCCTACGAGCAGTACTTC
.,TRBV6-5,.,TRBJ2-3,CASSSTSTQYF,TGTGCCAGCAGTTCGACTAGTACGCAGTATTTT
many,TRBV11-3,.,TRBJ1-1,CASSLGTENTEAFF,TGTGCCAGCAGCTTAGGGACGGAGAACACTGAAGCTTTCTTT
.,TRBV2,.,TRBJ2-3,CASTGFLSTDTQYF,TGTGCCAGCACAGGGTTCCTTAGCACAGATACGCAGTATTTT
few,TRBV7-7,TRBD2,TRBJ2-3,CASSLGGSGGDTQYF,TGTGCTAGCAGCTTAGGCGGGAGCGGAGGAGATACGCAGTATTTT
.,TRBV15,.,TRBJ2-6,CATSRAGTGANVLTF,TGTGCCACCAGCAGAGCAGGGACTGGGGCCAACGTCCTGACTTTC
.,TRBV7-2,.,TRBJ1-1,CASTNSGETEAFF,TGTGCCAGCACCAACTCAGGAGAAACTGAAGCTTTCTTT
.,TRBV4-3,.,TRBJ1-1,CASSDDPTLNTEAFF,TGCGCCAGCAGCGACGACCCGACCCTGAACACTGAAGCTTTCTTT
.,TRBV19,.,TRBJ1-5,CASSIQVRQPQHF,TGTGCCAGTAGTATACAGGTCCGTCAGCCCCAGCATTTT
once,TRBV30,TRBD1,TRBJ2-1,CAWSVRGRGSKFF,TGTGCCTGGAGTGTACGGGGCAGGGGGAGCAAGTTCTTC
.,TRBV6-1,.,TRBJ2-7,CASSGDTHEQYF,TGTGCCAGCAGCGGGGACACCCACGAGCAGTACTTC
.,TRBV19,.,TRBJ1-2,CATRDPRSYGYTF,TGTGCCACCCGGGACCCCCGGAGCTATGGCTACACCTTC
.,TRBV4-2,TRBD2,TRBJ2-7,CASSQMTSGNYEQYF,TGTGCCAGCAGCCAAATGACTAGCGGGAACTACGAGCAGTACTTC
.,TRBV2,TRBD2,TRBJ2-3,CASSEDAGGPGGSDTQYF,TGTGCCAGCAGTGAAGATGCGGGAGGGCCTGGGGGGTCAGATACGCAGTATTTT
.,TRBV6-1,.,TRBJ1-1,CASSEEQNTEAFF,TGTGCCAGCAGTGAAGAACAAAACACTGAAGCTTTCTTT
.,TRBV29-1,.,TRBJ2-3,CSVEVSGTDTQYF,TGCAGCGTTGAAGTCTCGGGGACAGATACGCAGTATTTT
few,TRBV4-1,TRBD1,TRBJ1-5,CASSQKTGIGNQPQHF,TGCGCCAGCAGCCAAAAGACAGGGATTGGCAATCAGCCCCAGCATTTT
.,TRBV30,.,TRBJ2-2,CAWSVTWAGELFF,TGTGCCTGGAGTGTAACTTGGGCCGGGGAGCTGTTTTTT
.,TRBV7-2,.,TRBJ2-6,CASSLHSGANVLTF,TGTGCCAGCAGCTTACACTCTGGGGCCAACGTCCTGACTTTC